These T cell receptor beta chains were read from a single sample in a study of blood T cell repertoires in COVID-19. Clones were read by immunoSEQ multiplex PCR, and TCRdb kept only the in-frame ones, dropping some. The sample consists of 150,000 or so clones, 86% of them appearing once. The sample taken for sequencing was PBMCs or T cells enriched from blood (not recorded which). Source of these receptors: a man aged 50-59 years who had recovered from COVID-19. CDR3s include the opening cysteine and the closing phenylalanine or tryptophan. A D gene is named only where the DNA matches it firmly. Size tells how often a clone was seen (once, few, many) or the class of an expanded clone, and some rows leave it out.

v_gene: TRBV5-1; abundance: NA; d_gene: NA; j_gene: TRBJ2-7; CDR3aa: CASSQGGPAGAYEQYF; CDR3nt: TGCGCCAGCAGTCAGGGTGGTCCGGCCGGTGCCTACGAGCAGTACTTC
v_gene: TRBV7-2; abundance: few; d_gene: TRBD1; j_gene: TRBJ1-2; CDR3aa: CASSLGAGGDGYTF; CDR3nt: TGTGCCAGCAGCTTAGGGGCAGGGGGCGATGGCTACACCTTC
v_gene: TRBV7-6; abundance: NA; d_gene: TRBD2; j_gene: TRBJ2-7; CDR3aa: CASSRGGTSGYEQYF; CDR3nt: TGTGCCAGCAGCCGCGGGGGGACTAGCGGTTACGAGCAGTACTTC
v_gene: TRBV7-3; abundance: NA; d_gene: NA; j_gene: TRBJ2-5; CDR3aa: CASSLMAGLDQETQYF; CDR3nt: TGTGCCAGCAGCTTAATGGCAGGGTTGGACCAAGAGACCCAGTACTTC
v_gene: TRBV6-2/TRBV6-3; abundance: NA; d_gene: NA; j_gene: TRBJ2-5; CDR3aa: CASSSRQGETQYF; CDR3nt: TGTGCCAGCAGTTCGAGGCAGGGGGAGACCCAGTACTTC
v_gene: TRBV5-1; abundance: NA; d_gene: TRBD2; j_gene: TRBJ2-3; CDR3aa: CASSQRDGVTDTQYF; CDR3nt: TGCGCCAGCAGCCAGCGGGATGGGGTTACAGATACGCAGTATTTT
v_gene: TRBV9; abundance: NA; d_gene: TRBD2; j_gene: TRBJ2-3; CDR3aa: CASSSRLAPTFTDTQYF; CDR3nt: TGTGCCAGCAGCTCAAGACTAGCCCCGACATTCACAGATACGCAGTATTTT
v_gene: TRBV2; abundance: NA; d_gene: NA; j_gene: TRBJ2-7; CDR3aa: CASTRQINSYEQYF; CDR3nt: TGTGCCAGCACGAGACAGATTAACTCCTACGAGCAGTACTTC
v_gene: TRBV6-6; abundance: few; d_gene: NA; j_gene: TRBJ1-5; CDR3aa: CASSYAGNQPQHF; CDR3nt: TGTGCCAGCAGTTACGCGGGAAATCAGCCCCAGCATTTT
v_gene: TRBV12-3/TRBV12-4; abundance: few; d_gene: NA; j_gene: TRBJ1-1; CDR3aa: CASSTRLTEAFF; CDR3nt: TGTGCCAGCAGTACGCGCCTCACTGAAGCTTTCTTT
v_gene: TRBV28; abundance: few; d_gene: TRBD2; j_gene: TRBJ2-3; CDR3aa: CASSLLAGGPDTQYF; CDR3nt: TGTGCCAGCAGTTTACTAGCGGGGGGGCCAGATACGCAGTATTTT
v_gene: TRBV5-1; abundance: once; d_gene: TRBD2; j_gene: TRBJ2-5; CDR3aa: CASTRLTSGYQETQYF; CDR3nt: TGCGCCAGCACCCGCTTGACTAGCGGTTACCAAGAGACCCAGTACTTC
v_gene: TRBV7-2; abundance: NA; d_gene: NA; j_gene: TRBJ2-7; CDR3aa: CASSSRQAPYEQYF; CDR3nt: TGTGCCAGCAGCTCCAGACAGGCCCCCTACGAGCAGTACTTC
v_gene: TRBV4-3; abundance: NA; d_gene: TRBD1; j_gene: TRBJ1-3; CDR3aa: CASSQDPTGGNTIYF; CDR3nt: TGCGCCAGCAGCCAAGATCCCACAGGGGGGAACACCATATATTTT
v_gene: TRBV27; abundance: NA; d_gene: TRBD1; j_gene: TRBJ1-1; CDR3aa: CASRTGGTEAFF; CDR3nt: TGTGCCAGCAGGACAGGGGGCACTGAAGCTTTCTTT
v_gene: TRBV7-9; abundance: few; d_gene: TRBD1; j_gene: TRBJ2-5; CDR3aa: CASSRGQGARETQYF; CDR3nt: TGTGCCAGCAGCCGCGGACAGGGGGCGCGGGAGACCCAGTACTTC
v_gene: TRBV15; abundance: NA; d_gene: NA; j_gene: TRBJ1-4; CDR3aa: CATSREGPDSNEKLFF; CDR3nt: TGTGCCACCAGCAGAGAGGGCCCGGACTCTAATGAAAAACTGTTTTTT
v_gene: TRBV29-1; abundance: NA; d_gene: NA; j_gene: TRBJ1-3; CDR3aa: CSVGSPAFSGNTIYF; CDR3nt: TGCAGCGTTGGTTCACCAGCGTTCTCTGGAAACACCATATATTTT
v_gene: TRBV28; abundance: once; d_gene: TRBD2; j_gene: TRBJ2-5; CDR3aa: CASSPLAGLYGETQYF; CDR3nt: TGTGCCAGCAGTCCCCTAGCGGGGTTATACGGAGAGACCCAGTACTTC
v_gene: TRBV27; abundance: few; d_gene: NA; j_gene: TRBJ2-2; CDR3aa: CASSLMVGAGELFF; CDR3nt: TGTGCCAGCAGTTTGATGGTGGGAGCCGGGGAGCTGTTTTTT
v_gene: TRBV14; abundance: NA; d_gene: NA; j_gene: TRBJ2-1; CDR3aa: CASSQQFYEQFF; CDR3nt: TGTGCCAGCAGCCAACAGTTTTATGAGCAGTTCTTC
v_gene: TRBV6-6; abundance: once; d_gene: TRBD2; j_gene: TRBJ2-7; CDR3aa: CASISGREYEQYF; CDR3nt: TGTGCCAGCATAAGCGGGAGGGAATACGAGCAGTACTTC
v_gene: TRBV5-1; abundance: NA; d_gene: TRBD1; j_gene: TRBJ1-4; CDR3aa: CASSLTGGRSEKLFF; CDR3nt: TGCGCCAGCAGCTTGACAGGGGGCAGGAGTGAAAAACTGTTTTTT
v_gene: TRBV5-6; abundance: NA; d_gene: NA; j_gene: TRBJ1-1; CDR3aa: CASSLNRRNTEAFF; CDR3nt: TGTGCCAGCAGCTTGAACAGGCGAAACACTGAAGCTTTCTTT
v_gene: TRBV5-4; abundance: once; d_gene: TRBD2; j_gene: TRBJ2-3; CDR3aa: CASSSDLLAGGRDTQYF; CDR3nt: TGTGCCAGCAGCTCCGACCTACTAGCGGGGGGGCGAGATACGCAGTATTTT
v_gene: TRBV15; abundance: NA; d_gene: TRBD2; j_gene: TRBJ2-3; CDR3aa: CATSGTLAGPTDTQYF; CDR3nt: TGTGCCACCAGCGGGACACTAGCGGGACCCACAGATACGCAGTATTTT
v_gene: TRBV2; abundance: NA; d_gene: NA; j_gene: TRBJ1-5; CDR3aa: CASSEDRGGNQPQHF; CDR3nt: TGTGCCAGCAGTGAAGACCGGGGGGGCAATCAGCCCCAGCATTTT
v_gene: TRBV5-1; abundance: NA; d_gene: TRBD2; j_gene: TRBJ2-1; CDR3aa: CASSSNIAGGPGEQFF; CDR3nt: TGCGCCAGCAGCTCGAATATAGCGGGAGGGCCGGGTGAGCAGTTCTTC
v_gene: TRBV6-1; abundance: few; d_gene: TRBD1; j_gene: TRBJ2-5; CDR3aa: CASSDRRGLLGTQYF; CDR3nt: TGTGCCAGCAGTGACCGAAGGGGGCTGCTAGGGACCCAGTACTTC
v_gene: TRBV10-3; abundance: NA; d_gene: TRBD1; j_gene: TRBJ1-1; CDR3aa: CAISEVQGYGMNTEAFF; CDR3nt: TGTGCCATCAGTGAGGTACAGGGGTACGGAATGAACACTGAAGCTTTCTTT
v_gene: TRBV10-3; abundance: NA; d_gene: TRBD2; j_gene: TRBJ2-7; CDR3aa: CASGTSGEYEQYF; CDR3nt: TGTGCCAGCGGGACTAGCGGAGAGTACGAGCAGTACTTC
v_gene: TRBV18; abundance: NA; d_gene: NA; j_gene: TRBJ2-2; CDR3aa: CASSPTRGGDTGELFF; CDR3nt: TGTGCCAGCTCACCTACCCGAGGGGGTGACACCGGGGAGCTGTTTTTT
v_gene: TRBV28; abundance: once; d_gene: TRBD1; j_gene: TRBJ1-2; CDR3aa: CASITDRVTGGYTF; CDR3nt: TGTGCCAGCATAACGGACAGGGTTACCGGTGGCTACACCTTC
v_gene: TRBV2; abundance: once; d_gene: TRBD1; j_gene: TRBJ2-5; CDR3aa: CASIRDRQETQYF; CDR3nt: TGTGCCAGCATCAGGGACAGGCAAGAGACCCAGTACTTC
v_gene: TRBV6-5; abundance: NA; d_gene: NA; j_gene: TRBJ2-7; CDR3aa: CASSYTASYEQYF; CDR3nt: TGTGCCAGCAGTTACACAGCCTCCTACGAGCAGTACTTC
v_gene: TRBV5-1; abundance: NA; d_gene: NA; j_gene: TRBJ2-3; CDR3aa: CASSLDSGVDTQYF; CDR3nt: TGCGCCAGCAGCTTGGATTCAGGGGTAGATACGCAGTATTTT
v_gene: TRBV28; abundance: NA; d_gene: NA; j_gene: TRBJ2-1; CDR3aa: CASSSSTGISYNEQFF; CDR3nt: NA
v_gene: TRBV5-4; abundance: few; d_gene: NA; j_gene: TRBJ2-1; CDR3aa: CASSLVADRSYNEQFF; CDR3nt: TGTGCCAGCAGCTTGGTAGCGGACCGCTCCTACAATGAGCAGTTCTTC
v_gene: TRBV7-3; abundance: NA; d_gene: NA; j_gene: TRBJ2-2; CDR3aa: CASSPRRVNTGELFF; CDR3nt: TGTGCCAGCAGCCCCCGGCGGGTGAACACCGGGGAGCTGTTTTTT
v_gene: TRBV4-3; abundance: NA; d_gene: NA; j_gene: TRBJ1-3; CDR3aa: CASSPQVGTRGTGNTIYF; CDR3nt: TGCGCCAGCAGCCCCCAGGTAGGGACTAGAGGAACTGGAAACACCATATATTTT
v_gene: TRBV6-5; abundance: few; d_gene: TRBD2; j_gene: TRBJ2-5; CDR3aa: CASSNPGRKETQYF; CDR3nt: TGTGCCAGCAGTAATCCCGGGAGGAAAGAGACCCAGTACTTC
v_gene: TRBV5-6; abundance: NA; d_gene: TRBD1; j_gene: TRBJ1-4; CDR3aa: CASSLYPGTGLPTNEKLFF; CDR3nt: TGTGCCAGCAGCTTGTACCCCGGGACAGGGCTCCCAACTAATGAAAAACTGTTTTTT
v_gene: TRBV24-1; abundance: NA; d_gene: NA; j_gene: TRBJ2-7; CDR3aa: CATSDPGAYEQYF; CDR3nt: TGTGCCACCAGTGATCCAGGGGCCTACGAGCAGTACTTC
v_gene: TRBV7-2; abundance: NA; d_gene: TRBD1; j_gene: TRBJ2-7; CDR3aa: CASRYQTGARYEQYF; CDR3nt: TGTGCCAGCAGATACCAAACAGGGGCTAGGTACGAGCAGTACTTC
v_gene: TRBV4-3; abundance: once; d_gene: NA; j_gene: TRBJ1-3; CDR3aa: CASSLGFGNTIYF; CDR3nt: TGCGCCAGCAGCCTCGGGTTCGGAAACACCATATATTTT
v_gene: TRBV7-2; abundance: once; d_gene: NA; j_gene: TRBJ2-1; CDR3aa: CASSTYRAVYNEQFF; CDR3nt: TGTGCCAGCAGCACCTACAGGGCGGTTTATAATGAGCAGTTCTTC
v_gene: TRBV7-8; abundance: NA; d_gene: NA; j_gene: TRBJ2-2; CDR3aa: CASSLVGAPGELFF; CDR3nt: TGTGCCAGCAGCTTAGTGGGGGCGCCCGGGGAGCTGTTTTTT
v_gene: TRBV5-1; abundance: NA; d_gene: NA; j_gene: TRBJ1-2; CDR3aa: CASSQTGTSGERAF; CDR3nt: TGCGCCAGCAGCCAAACCGGGACATCCGGCGAGAGGGCCTTC
v_gene: TRBV11-3; abundance: NA; d_gene: TRBD2; j_gene: TRBJ2-3; CDR3aa: CASSQGLPWGGRETDTQYF; CDR3nt: TGTGCCAGCAGTCAAGGTCTCCCCTGGGGCGGGAGGGAAACAGATACGCAGTATTTT
v_gene: TRBV5-1; abundance: NA; d_gene: TRBD2; j_gene: TRBJ2-3; CDR3aa: CASSFQGKSGSGTDTQYF; CDR3nt: TGCGCCAGCAGCTTCCAGGGTAAAAGCGGGAGTGGAACAGATACGCAGTATTTT
v_gene: TRBV5-6; abundance: NA; d_gene: NA; j_gene: TRBJ1-2; CDR3aa: CASSLVVSKELNYGYTF; CDR3nt: TGTGCCAGCAGCTTGGTTGTAAGCAAAGAACTTAACTATGGCTACACCTTC
v_gene: TRBV5-1; abundance: few; d_gene: TRBD1; j_gene: TRBJ1-4; CDR3aa: CASSLQGATSEKLFF; CDR3nt: TGCGCCAGCAGCTTACAGGGGGCCACGAGTGAAAAACTGTTTTTT
v_gene: TRBV7-9; abundance: NA; d_gene: NA; j_gene: TRBJ1-4; CDR3aa: CASSPGQRNEKLFF; CDR3nt: TGTGCCAGCAGCCCCGGTCAAAGAAATGAAAAACTGTTTTTT
v_gene: TRBV6-2/TRBV6-3; abundance: NA; d_gene: NA; j_gene: TRBJ1-5; CDR3aa: CASSMGWGQAQHF; CDR3nt: TGTGCCAGCAGTATGGGGTGGGGCCAGGCCCAGCATTTT
v_gene: TRBV18; abundance: NA; d_gene: NA; j_gene: TRBJ1-5; CDR3aa: CASSLGGGVEHNQPQHF; CDR3nt: TGTGCCAGCTCACTCGGGGGGGGCGTGGAGCACAATCAGCCCCAGCATTTT